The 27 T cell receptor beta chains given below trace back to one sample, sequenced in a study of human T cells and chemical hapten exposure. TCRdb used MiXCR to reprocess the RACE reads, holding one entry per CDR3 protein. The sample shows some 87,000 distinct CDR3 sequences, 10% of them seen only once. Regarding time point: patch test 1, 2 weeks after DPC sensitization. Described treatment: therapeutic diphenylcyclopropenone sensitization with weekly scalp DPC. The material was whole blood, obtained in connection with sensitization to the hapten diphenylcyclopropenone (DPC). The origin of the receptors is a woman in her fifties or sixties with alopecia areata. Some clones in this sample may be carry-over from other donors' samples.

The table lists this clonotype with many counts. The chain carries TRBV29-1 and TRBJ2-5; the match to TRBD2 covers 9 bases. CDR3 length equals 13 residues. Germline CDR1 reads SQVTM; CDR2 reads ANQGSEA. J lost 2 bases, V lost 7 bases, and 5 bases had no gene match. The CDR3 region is CSAQRGAQETQYF. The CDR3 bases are TGCAGCGCCCAGCGGGGGGCACAAGAGACCCAGTACTTC.

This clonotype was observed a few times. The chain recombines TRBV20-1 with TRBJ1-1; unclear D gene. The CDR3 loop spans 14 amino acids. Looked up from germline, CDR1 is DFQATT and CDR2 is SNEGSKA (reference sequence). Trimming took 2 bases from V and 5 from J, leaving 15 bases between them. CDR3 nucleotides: TGCAGTGCTAGACCGGGCGGGTTTGGGACTGAAGCTTTCTTT. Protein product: CSARPGGFGTEAFF.

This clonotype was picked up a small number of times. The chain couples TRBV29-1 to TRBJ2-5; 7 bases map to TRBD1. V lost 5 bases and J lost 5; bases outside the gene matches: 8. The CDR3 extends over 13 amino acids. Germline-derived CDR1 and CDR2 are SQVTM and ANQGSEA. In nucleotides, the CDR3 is TGCAGCGTTTCCACAGGGGTCTTGGAGACCCAGTACTTC. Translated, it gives CSVSTGVLETQYF.

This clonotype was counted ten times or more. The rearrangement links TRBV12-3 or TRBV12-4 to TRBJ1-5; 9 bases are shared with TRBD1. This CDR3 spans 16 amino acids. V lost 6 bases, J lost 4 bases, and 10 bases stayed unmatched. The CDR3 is CASSTGDRVRNQPQHF. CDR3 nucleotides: TGTGCCAGCAGCACCGGGGACAGGGTACGGAATCAGCCCCAGCATTTT.

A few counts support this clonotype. CDR3 loop: CASSSPGQGYEQFF. The CDR3, as DNA: TGTGCCAGCAGCTCCCCGGGACAGGGGTATGAGCAGTTCTTC. This sequence joins TRBV11-2 and TRBJ2-1, with 10 bases that match TRBD1. This CDR3 has 14 residues. V lost 4 bases, J lost 8 bases, and 5 bases stayed unmatched. Germline V gene sequence: CDR1 SGHAT, CDR2 FQNNGV.

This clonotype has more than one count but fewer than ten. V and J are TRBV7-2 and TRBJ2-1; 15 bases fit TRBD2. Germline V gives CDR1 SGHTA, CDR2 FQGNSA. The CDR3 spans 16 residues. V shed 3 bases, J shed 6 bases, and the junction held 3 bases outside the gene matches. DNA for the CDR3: TGTGCCAGCAGCTTCGGACTAGCGGGAGGGGGCAATGAGCAGTTCTTC. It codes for CASSFGLAGGGNEQFF.

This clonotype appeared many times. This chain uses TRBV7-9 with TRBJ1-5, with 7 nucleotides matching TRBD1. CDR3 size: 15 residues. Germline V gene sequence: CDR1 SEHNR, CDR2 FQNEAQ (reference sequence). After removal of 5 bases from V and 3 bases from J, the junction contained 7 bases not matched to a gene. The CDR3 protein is CASSPGDRANQPQHF. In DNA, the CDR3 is TGTGCCAGCAGCCCCGGAGACAGGGCCAATCAGCCCCAGCATTTT.

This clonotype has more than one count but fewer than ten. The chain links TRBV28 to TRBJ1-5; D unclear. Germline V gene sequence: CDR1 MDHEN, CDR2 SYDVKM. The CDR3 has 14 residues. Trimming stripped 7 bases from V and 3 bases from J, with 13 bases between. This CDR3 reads CASTLGDYNQPQHF. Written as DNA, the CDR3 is TGTGCCAGCACCCTCGGGGATTACAATCAGCCCCAGCATTTT.

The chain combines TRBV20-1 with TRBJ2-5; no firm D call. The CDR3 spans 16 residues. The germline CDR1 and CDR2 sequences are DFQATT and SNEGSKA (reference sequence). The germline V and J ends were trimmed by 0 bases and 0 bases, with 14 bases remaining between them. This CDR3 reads CSARDLTTVNQETQYF. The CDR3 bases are TGCAGTGCTAGAGATCTCACCACAGTAAACCAAGAGACCCAGTACTTC.

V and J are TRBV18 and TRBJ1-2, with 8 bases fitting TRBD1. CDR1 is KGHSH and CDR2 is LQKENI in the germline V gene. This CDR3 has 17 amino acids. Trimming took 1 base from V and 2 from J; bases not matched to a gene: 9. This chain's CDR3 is CASSPQHGTGVNYGYTF. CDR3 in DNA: TGTGCCAGCTCACCACAGCACGGGACAGGAGTAAACTATGGCTACACCTTC.

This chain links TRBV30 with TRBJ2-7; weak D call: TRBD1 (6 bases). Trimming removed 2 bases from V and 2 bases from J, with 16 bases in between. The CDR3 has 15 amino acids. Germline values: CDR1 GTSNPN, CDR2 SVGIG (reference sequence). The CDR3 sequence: CAWSMPGHKTYEQYF. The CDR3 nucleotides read TGTGCCTGGAGTATGCCGGGACATAAAACCTACGAGCAGTACTTC.

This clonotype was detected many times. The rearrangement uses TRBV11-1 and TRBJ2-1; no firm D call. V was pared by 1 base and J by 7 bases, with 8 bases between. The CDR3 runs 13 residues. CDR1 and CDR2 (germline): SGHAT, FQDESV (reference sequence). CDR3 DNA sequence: TGTGCCAGCAGCTTAGGCATGTCAAATGAGCAGTTCTTC. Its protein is CASSLGMSNEQFF. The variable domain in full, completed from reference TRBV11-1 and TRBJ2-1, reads EAEVAQSPRYKITEKSQAVAFWCDPISGHATLYWYRQILGQGPELLVQFQDESVVDDSQLPKDRFSAERLKGVDSTLKIQPAELGDSAMYLCASSLGMSNEQFFGPGTRLTVL.

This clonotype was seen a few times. CDR3 in amino acids: CASSRGTSSSTDTQYF. For the CDR3, the DNA is TGTGCCAGCAGTCGGGGGACATCCTCTAGCACAGATACGCAGTATTTT. The V and J genes are TRBV6-2 or TRBV6-3 and TRBJ2-3; either TRBD1 or TRBD2 may fit D (6 bases each). From germline, CDR1 is MNHEY and CDR2 SVGEGT. Trimming left V 5 bases short and J 0 bases short, with 15 bases between. The CDR3 extends over 16 amino acids.

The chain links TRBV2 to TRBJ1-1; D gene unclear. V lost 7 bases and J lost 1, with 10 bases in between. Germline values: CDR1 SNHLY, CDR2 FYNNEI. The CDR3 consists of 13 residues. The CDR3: CASNFKRNTEAFF. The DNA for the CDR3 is TGTGCCAGCAACTTCAAGAGGAACACTGAAGCTTTCTTT.

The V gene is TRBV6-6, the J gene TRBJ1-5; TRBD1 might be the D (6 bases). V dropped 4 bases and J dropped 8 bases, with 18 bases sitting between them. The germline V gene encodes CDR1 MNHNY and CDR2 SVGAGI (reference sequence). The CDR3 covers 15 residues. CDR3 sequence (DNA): TGTGCCAGCAGTTTTGCGGGGCAGGGGTTAGAGCCCCAGCATTTT. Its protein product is CASSFAGQGLEPQHF.

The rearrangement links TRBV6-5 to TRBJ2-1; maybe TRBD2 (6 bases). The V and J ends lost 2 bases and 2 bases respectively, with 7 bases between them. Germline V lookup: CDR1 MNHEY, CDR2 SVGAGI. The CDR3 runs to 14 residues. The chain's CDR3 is CASSYGRTYNEQFF. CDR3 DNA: TGTGCCAGCAGTTACGGGAGGACCTACAATGAGCAGTTCTTC.

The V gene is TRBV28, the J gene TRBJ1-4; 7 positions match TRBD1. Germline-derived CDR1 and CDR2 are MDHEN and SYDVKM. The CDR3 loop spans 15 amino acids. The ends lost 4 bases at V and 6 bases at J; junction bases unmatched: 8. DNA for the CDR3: TGTGCCAGCAGTTCCCCGACAGGGCTCGATGAAAAACTGTTTTTT. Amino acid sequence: CASSSPTGLDEKLFF.

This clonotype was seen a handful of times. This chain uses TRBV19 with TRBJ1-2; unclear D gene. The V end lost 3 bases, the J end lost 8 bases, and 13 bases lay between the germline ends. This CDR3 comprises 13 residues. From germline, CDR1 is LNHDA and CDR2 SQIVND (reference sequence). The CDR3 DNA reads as TGTGCCAGTAGTATGGTTGGCCCGGGAGGCTACACCTTC. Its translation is CASSMVGPGGYTF.

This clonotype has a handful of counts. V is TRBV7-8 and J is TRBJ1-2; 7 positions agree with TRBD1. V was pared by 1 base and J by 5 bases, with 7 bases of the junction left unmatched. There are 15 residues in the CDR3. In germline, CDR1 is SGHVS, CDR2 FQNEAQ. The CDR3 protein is CASSLGQGDVYGYTF. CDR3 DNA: TGTGCCAGCAGCTTAGGACAGGGTGATGTGTATGGCTACACCTTC.

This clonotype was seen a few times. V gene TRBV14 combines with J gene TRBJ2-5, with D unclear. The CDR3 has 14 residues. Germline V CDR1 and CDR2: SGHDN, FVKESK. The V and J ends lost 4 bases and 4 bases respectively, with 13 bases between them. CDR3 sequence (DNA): TGTGCCAGCAGCCGATTTCAGATTGGAGAGACCCAGTACTTC. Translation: CASSRFQIGETQYF.

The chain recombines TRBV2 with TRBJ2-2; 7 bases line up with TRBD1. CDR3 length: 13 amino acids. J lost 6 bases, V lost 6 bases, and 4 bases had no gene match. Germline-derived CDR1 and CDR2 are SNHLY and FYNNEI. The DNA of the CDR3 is TGTGCCAGCAGCAGGGACAGTCCCGGGGAGCTGTTTTTT. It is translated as CASSRDSPGELFF. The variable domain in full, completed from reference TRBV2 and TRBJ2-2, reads EPEVTQTPSHQVTQMGQEVILRCVPISNHLYFYWYRQILGQKVEFLVSFYNNEISEKSEIFDDQFSVERPDGSNFTLKIRSTKLEDSAMYFCASSRDSPGELFFGEGSRLTVL.

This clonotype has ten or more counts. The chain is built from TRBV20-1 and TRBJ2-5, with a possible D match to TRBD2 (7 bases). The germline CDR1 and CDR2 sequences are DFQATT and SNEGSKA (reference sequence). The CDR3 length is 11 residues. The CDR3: CRPGGAETQYF. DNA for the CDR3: TGCAGGCCTGGGGGGGCCGAGACCCAGTACTTC.

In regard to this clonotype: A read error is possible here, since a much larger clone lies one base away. For the CDR3, the DNA is TGCAGTGCTAGTATACTAGCGGGAACCTATGACTACGAGCAGTACTTC. This sequence encodes CSASILAGTYDYEQYF. The gene calls are TRBV20-1 and TRBJ2-7; 10 positions match TRBD2. Germline values: CDR1 DFQATT, CDR2 SNEGSKA (reference sequence). Trimming took 3 bases from V and 3 from J; bases not matched to a gene: 11. There are 16 residues in the CDR3.

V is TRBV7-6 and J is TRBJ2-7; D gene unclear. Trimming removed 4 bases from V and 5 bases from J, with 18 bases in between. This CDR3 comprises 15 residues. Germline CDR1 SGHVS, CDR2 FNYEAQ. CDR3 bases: TGTGCCAGCAGCTCAGTTTCATCGACCCGAAACGAGCAGTACTTC. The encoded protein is CASSSVSSTRNEQYF. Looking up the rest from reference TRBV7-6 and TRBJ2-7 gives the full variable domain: GAGVSQSPRYKVTKRGQDVALRCDPISGHVSLYWYRQALGQGPEFLTYFNYEAQQDKSGLPNDRFSAERPEGSISTLTIQRTEQRDSAMYRCASSSVSSTRNEQYFGPGTRLTVT.

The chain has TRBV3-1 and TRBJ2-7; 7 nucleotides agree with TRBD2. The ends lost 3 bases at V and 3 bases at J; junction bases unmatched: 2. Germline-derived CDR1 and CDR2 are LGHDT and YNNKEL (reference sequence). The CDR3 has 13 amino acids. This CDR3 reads CASSQGRDYEQYF. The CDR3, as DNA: TGTGCCAGCAGCCAGGGGAGGGACTACGAGCAGTACTTC.

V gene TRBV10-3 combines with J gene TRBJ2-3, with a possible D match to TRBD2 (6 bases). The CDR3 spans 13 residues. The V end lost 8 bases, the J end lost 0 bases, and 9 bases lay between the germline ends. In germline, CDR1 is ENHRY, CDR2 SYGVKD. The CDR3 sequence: CAIYSGSTDTQYF. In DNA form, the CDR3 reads TGTGCCATCTACAGCGGGAGCACAGATACGCAGTATTTT.

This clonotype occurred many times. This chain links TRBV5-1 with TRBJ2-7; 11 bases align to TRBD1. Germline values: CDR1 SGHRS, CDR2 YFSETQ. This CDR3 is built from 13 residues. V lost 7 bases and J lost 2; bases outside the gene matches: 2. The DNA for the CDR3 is TGCGCCAGCGGGACAGGGGGACCCTACGAGCAGTACTTC. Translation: CASGTGGPYEQYF.